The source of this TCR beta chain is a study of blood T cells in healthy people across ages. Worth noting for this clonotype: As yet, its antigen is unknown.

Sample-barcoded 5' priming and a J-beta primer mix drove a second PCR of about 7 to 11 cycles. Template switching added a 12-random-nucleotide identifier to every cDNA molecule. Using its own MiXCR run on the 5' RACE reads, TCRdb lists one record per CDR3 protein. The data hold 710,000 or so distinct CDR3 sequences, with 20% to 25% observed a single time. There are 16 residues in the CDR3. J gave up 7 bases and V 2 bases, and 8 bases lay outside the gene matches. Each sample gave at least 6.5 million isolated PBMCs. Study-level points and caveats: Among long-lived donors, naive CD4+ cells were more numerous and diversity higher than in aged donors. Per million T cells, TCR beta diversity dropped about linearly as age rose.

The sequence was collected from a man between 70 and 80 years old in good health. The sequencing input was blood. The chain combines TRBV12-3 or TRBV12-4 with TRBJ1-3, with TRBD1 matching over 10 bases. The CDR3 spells CASSLSPRTGGNTIYF. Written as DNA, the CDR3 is TGTGCCAGCAGTTTATCGCCTAGGACAGGGGGGAACACCATATATTTT.